This T cell receptor beta chain was observed in a study of cytomegalovirus exposure and HLA in healthy donors. Across the whole study: Out of 398 genotyped donors, about 80% belonged to the Caucasian-associated ancestry cluster. Notes on the study in general: In a later analysis, DRB1 alleles had the most associated TCRs; HLA-C alleles the fewest. It was taken for granted in presence/absence analyses that sequencing depth across donors was roughly uniform. Rare TCR sequences predominated, though certain public TCRs were found in many donors.

The PCR contained 60 Vbeta and 13 Jbeta primers. Produced via immunoSEQ multiplex PCR; TCRdb's table is partial and in-frame only. The data contain roughly 120,000 clones, around 10% of them singletons. This clone turned up a few times. The target antigen is unknown. Germline CDR1 and CDR2: SGHRS and YFSETQ. The V gene end was trimmed by 4 bases and the J gene end by 2 bases; junction bases not matched to a gene: 6. This CDR3 region has 17 residues. This chain connects TRBV5-1 to TRBJ2-3, with TRBD2 matching 14 bases. The TCR was taken from a man aged 25-40 years in good health and CMV-seronegative. The sample taken for sequencing was PBMCs. The CDR3: CASSPGLAGDPTDTQYF. DNA for the CDR3: TGCGCCAGCAGCCCGGGACTAGCGGGGGATCCCACAGATACGCAGTATTTT.